A single sample is the source of the 3 T cell receptor beta chains below, sequenced in a study of monozygotic twins with inflammatory bowel disease. TCRdb reworked the 5' RACE reads into one entry per CDR3 protein, no DNA. The sample's table shows approximately 140,000 distinct CDR3 sequences. Input material: blood. The receptors stem from a human donor with ulcerative colitis or Crohn's disease, or a healthy co-twin of an affected twin (not recorded which).

The V and J genes are TRBV7-2 and TRBJ2-5; the D call from TCRdb, TRBD2, cannot be confirmed without DNA. The CDR3 length is 16 residues. CDR1 is SGHTA, CDR2 FQGNSA, per germline. The CDR3 sequence is CASSSTPRWTQETQYF.

The chain employs TRBV18 and TRBJ2-4. Germline V lookup: CDR1 KGHSH, CDR2 LQKENI. This CDR3 is built from 15 residues. The CDR3 sequence is CASSPQGGRSDIQYF.

V and J are TRBV20-1 and TRBJ2-3; TCRdb gives TRBD1 as the D gene, but with no DNA this cannot be confirmed. CDR1 is DFQATT and CDR2 is SNEGSKA in the germline V gene (reference sequence). The CDR3 runs 14 residues. The CDR3 loop is CSATGTGATDTQYF.